This T cell receptor (beta chain) was retrieved from a study of blood T cell repertoires in COVID-19. Study-wide background: The United States, Italy and Spain supplied acute and convalescent COVID-19 samples. The analysed material was cDNA or gDNA that came from T cells, B-cell-depleted T cells, or PBMCs.

Per the germline V gene, CDR1 is MNHNY and CDR2 is SVGAGI (reference sequence). V shed 10 bases and J shed 0 bases, with 6 bases lying between them. The CDR3 has 11 residues. As originally analysed: Cell counts per sample came from amplifying reference gene primers. Libraries were prepared by immunoSEQ multiplex PCR; TCRdb keeps only in-frame clonotypes and omits some of them. That table furnishes V, J and clone size, whereas the DNA furnished D and trimming. The table has under 200,000 clones, approximately 87% seen once. The chain uses TRBV6-6 and TRBJ1-1; no clear D gene. The sequenced sample consisted of peripheral blood. The TCR sequence derives from a man between 18 and 35 years old with active or convalescent COVID-19. In DNA form, the CDR3 reads TGTGCCACTCTATTGAACACTGAAGCTTTCTTT. This encodes CATLLNTEAFF.